This TCR beta chain appears in the sequencing data of a study of blood T cell repertoires in COVID-19. Study-wide background: Collection of acute and convalescent COVID-19 samples took place in the United States, Italy and Spain.

In the study's own analysis: Reference gene primer amplification yielded estimated nucleated cell counts. Clones were read by immunoSEQ multiplex PCR, and TCRdb kept only the in-frame ones, dropping some. V and J calls plus clone size are reproduced from that table; the DNA served to infer D and trimming. The sample lists 200,000 to 300,000 clones; about 82% were seen once. Germline assignment: CDR1 LGHDT and CDR2 YNNKEL (reference sequence). V lost 5 bases and J lost 5, with 9 bases in between. This CDR3 contains 12 residues. In Seattle, patients joined the study during active infection and were tracked longitudinally.

V gene TRBV3-1 (or the pseudogene TRBV3-2) combines with J gene TRBJ1-2; weak D call: TRBD1 (6 bases). This receptor was obtained from a man aged 50-60 years with COVID-19, enrolled during active disease. Sequencing was performed on peripheral blood. As DNA, the CDR3 is TGTGCCAGCAGCACACAGGGTTATGGCTACACCTTC. Its protein product is CASSTQGYGYTF.